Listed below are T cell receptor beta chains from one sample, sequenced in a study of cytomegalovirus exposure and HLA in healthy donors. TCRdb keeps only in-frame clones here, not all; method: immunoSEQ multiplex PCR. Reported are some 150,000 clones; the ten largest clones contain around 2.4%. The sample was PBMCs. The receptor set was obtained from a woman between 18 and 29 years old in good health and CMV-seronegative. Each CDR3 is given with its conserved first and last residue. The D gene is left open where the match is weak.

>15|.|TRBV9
CASSVVEGTYNEQFF
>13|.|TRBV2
CASSFGPYNEQFF
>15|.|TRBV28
CASSPGTRGQETQYF
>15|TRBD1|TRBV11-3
CASSSGQGVTDTQYF
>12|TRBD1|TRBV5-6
CASKGTGDGYTF
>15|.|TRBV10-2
CASSRFGVGDNEQFF
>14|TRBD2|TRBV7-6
CASSLLAGTDTQYF
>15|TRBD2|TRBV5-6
CASSLGTSGVGEQYF
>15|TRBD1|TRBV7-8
CASSSPGTGSFGYTF
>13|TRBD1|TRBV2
CASRTGVNEKLFF
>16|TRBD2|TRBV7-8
CASSEGAGGPYNEQFF
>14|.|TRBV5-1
CASSRRTENTEAFF
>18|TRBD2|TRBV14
CASSQHGTSGINTGELFF
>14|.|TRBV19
CASSLMTFHTEAFF
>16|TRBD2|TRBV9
CASSNSRAGGSNEQFF
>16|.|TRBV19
CASSFIGPRRAETQYF